The text below deals with one T cell receptor beta chain. The entry originates in a study of blood T cell repertoires in COVID-19. Looking at the study overall: Sites across the United States, Italy and Spain contributed samples from acute and convalescent COVID-19. T cells, B-cell-depleted T cells, or PBMCs supplied cDNA or gDNA.

Per the authors' pipeline: By means of reference gene primer amplification, nucleated cell counts were estimated. Produced via immunoSEQ multiplex PCR; TCRdb's table is partial and in-frame only. That table furnishes V, J and clone size, whereas the DNA furnished D and trimming. This table has 75,000 to 100,000 clones, about 76% appearing once. The CDR3 contains 13 residues. V lost 5 bases to trimming and J lost 2 bases, with 9 bases between them. The germline V gene encodes CDR1 MNHNY and CDR2 SVGAGI (reference sequence). The sequencing sample was made of peripheral blood. This chain links TRBV6-6 with TRBJ1-2; D not certain. This clonotype was obtained from a woman over 75 with acute or convalescent COVID-19. The CDR3 loop reads CASSPRVNYGYTF. For the CDR3, the DNA is TGTGCCAGCAGTCCTCGGGTGAACTATGGCTACACCTTC.